The 15 T cell receptor beta chains presented below share a single source sample, sequenced in a study of cytomegalovirus exposure and HLA in healthy donors. With 60 Vbeta and 13 Jbeta primers, the PCR was carried out. Assay used: immunoSEQ multiplex PCR; TCRdb lists only in-frame clones, some missing. The sample includes some 120,000 clones, roughly 70% of them seen just once. Input material: PBMCs. The receptors were gathered from a woman between 35 and 50 years old in good health and CMV-seropositive.

V usage is TRBV28 and J usage is TRBJ2-7; TRBD1 aligns across 9 bases. The CDR3 is 14 amino acids. Losses at the gene ends were 4 bases for V and 5 bases for J; bases not matched to a gene: 6. The germline CDR1 and CDR2 sequences are MDHEN and SYDVKM. This chain's CDR3 is CASSSTGQGDEQYF. CDR3 nucleotide sequence: TGTGCCAGCAGTTCAACGGGACAGGGTGACGAGCAGTACTTC. The entire variable domain, with the rest obtained from reference TRBV28 and TRBJ2-7, is as follows: DVKVTQSSRYLVKRTGEKVFLECVQDMDHENMFWYRQDPGLGLRLIYFSYDVKMKEKGDIPEGYSVSREKKERFSLILESASTNQTSMYLCASSSTGQGDEQYFGPGTRLTVT.

This chain connects TRBV14 to TRBJ1-3; D gene ambiguous. Trimming took 4 bases from V and 7 from J, leaving 11 bases between them. The CDR3 is 13 residues long. Germline V gene data show CDR1 as SGHDN and CDR2 as FVKESK. The CDR3 spells CASSPRTGNTIYF. In DNA form, the CDR3 reads TGTGCCAGCAGCCCCCGAACCGGGAACACCATATATTTT.

V usage is TRBV7-3 and J usage is TRBJ2-1; TRBD1 matches at 7 bases. CDR3 size: 16 residues. Losses at the gene ends were 2 bases for V and 4 bases for J; bases not matched to a gene: 8. Germline V gene data show CDR1 as SGHTA and CDR2 as FQGTGA. CDR3 bases: TGTGCCAGCAGCTTAGTTGGGGACAGCTTATACAATGAGCAGTTCTTC. Its protein product is CASSLVGDSLYNEQFF.

The chain uses TRBV5-8 and TRBJ1-2; TRBD1 agrees at 8 bases. Losses at the gene ends were 4 bases for V and 2 bases for J; bases not matched to a gene: 4. The CDR3 extends over 14 amino acids. Germline loops: CDR1 SGHTS, CDR2 YDEGEE. The CDR3 DNA follows: TGTGCCAGCAGCCGACAGGGGAAGAACTATGGCTACACCTTC. It encodes CASSRQGKNYGYTF.

The V gene is TRBV28, the J gene TRBJ1-1; D gene ambiguous. The germline V gene encodes CDR1 MDHEN and CDR2 SYDVKM. Trimming cost V 10 bases and J 1 base, with 7 bases left between them. This CDR3 is built from 11 residues. CDR3 DNA: TGTGCCACCCTCGGGAACACTGAAGCTTTCTTT. Protein: CATLGNTEAFF.

The chain couples TRBV27 to TRBJ2-7, with 7 bases fitting TRBD2. Trimming cost V 4 bases and J 3 bases; bases outside gene matches: 12. This CDR3 comprises 16 residues. Germline lookup yields CDR1 MNHEY and CDR2 SMNVEV (reference sequence). The chain's CDR3 is CASSYSLAEYNYEQYF. The DNA for the CDR3 is TGTGCCAGCAGTTATTCTCTAGCGGAATATAACTACGAGCAGTACTTC.

This sequence joins TRBV2 and TRBJ2-7; TRBD1 matches at 9 bases. CDR1 and CDR2 from the germline V gene are SNHLY and FYNNEI. The CDR3 spans 13 residues. The CDR3 DNA reads TGTGCAGGCAGCCGGGACAGGGCGTACGAGCAGTACTTC. Encoded protein: CAGSRDRAYEQYF.

The rearrangement uses TRBV2 and TRBJ1-2; tentative D call: TRBD1 (6 bases). V was pared by 6 bases and J by 0 bases, with 8 bases between. CDR1 SNHLY and CDR2 FYNNEI come from the germline V gene. This CDR3 contains 13 residues. CDR3 loop: CASRTGANYGYTF. CDR3 bases: TGTGCCAGCAGGACAGGTGCTAACTATGGCTACACCTTC.

This chain uses TRBV6-1 with TRBJ2-7; 7 nucleotides align to TRBD2. The CDR3 is 13 residues long. The trim removed 8 bases at V and 2 bases at J, leaving 6 bases unmatched. Germline lookup yields CDR1 MNHNS and CDR2 SASEGT. The DNA for the CDR3 is TGTGCCAGCGGGACGGGACTACCCTACGAGCAGTACTTC. This gives the protein CASGTGLPYEQYF.

V is TRBV4-3 and J is TRBJ2-1; 9 bases align to TRBD2. This CDR3 comprises 15 residues. V gave up 1 base and J gave up 5 bases; unmatched junction bases: 3. Germline loops: CDR1 LGHNA, CDR2 YSLEER. Written as DNA, the CDR3 is TGCGCCAGCAGCCAAGCACTAGCGGGTCACAATGAGCAGTTCTTC. This translates into CASSQALAGHNEQFF.

In regard to this clone: One end of the junction varies from germline; a read error may be responsible. The chain employs TRBV7-7 and TRBJ2-5, with TRBD2 as a possible D gene (5 bases). Germline V gives CDR1 SSHAT, CDR2 FNYEAQ (reference sequence). The CDR3 loop spans 17 amino acids. The CDR3 DNA follows: TGTGCTAGCAGCACTAGACGGGTTGACGAGAGACAAGAGACCCAGTACTTC. This codes for CASSTRRVDERQETQYF.

The table lists this clone with a few counts. The rearrangement joins TRBV4-1 to TRBJ1-2, with TRBD1 identical over 9 bases. The CDR3 has 14 residues. CDR1 is MGHRA, CDR2 YSYEKL, per germline. Trimming cost V 1 base and J 14 bases; bases outside gene matches: 11. CDR3 coding DNA: TGCGCCAGCAGCCAAGGGGCTACGGGACAGGGCGAAACCTTC. Translating it yields CASSQGATGQGETF.

This chain joins TRBV30 and TRBJ2-7; D is ambiguous. Germline assignment: CDR1 GTSNPN and CDR2 SVGIG (reference sequence). V was shortened by 2 bases and J by 4 bases, with 9 bases between the two germline ends. The CDR3 is made up of 12 amino acids. Here the CDR3 DNA reads TGTGCCTGGAGTCGGCGGCGATACGAGCAGTACTTC. Protein product: CAWSRRRYEQYF.

The chain joins TRBV30 to TRBJ1-4; a weak D match, TRBD1 (6 bases). The CDR3 is made up of 14 amino acids. Germline CDR1 reads GTSNPN; CDR2 reads SVGIG (reference sequence). Trimming took 5 bases from V and 4 from J, leaving 14 bases between them. CDR3 loop: CAWAAGTSNEKLFF. CDR3 coding DNA: TGTGCCTGGGCAGCGGGGACAAGTAATGAAAAACTGTTTTTT.

This sequence joins TRBV6-5 and TRBJ2-2; tentative D call: TRBD2 (5 bases). The CDR3 has 14 residues. Trimming shortened V by 8 bases and J by 5 bases, and 15 bases separated the two germline ends. Germline V lookup: CDR1 MNHEY, CDR2 SVGAGI. DNA of the CDR3: TGTGCCAGCGCAATCGACGGGGTTACCGGGGAGCTGTTTTTT. Translated: CASAIDGVTGELFF.